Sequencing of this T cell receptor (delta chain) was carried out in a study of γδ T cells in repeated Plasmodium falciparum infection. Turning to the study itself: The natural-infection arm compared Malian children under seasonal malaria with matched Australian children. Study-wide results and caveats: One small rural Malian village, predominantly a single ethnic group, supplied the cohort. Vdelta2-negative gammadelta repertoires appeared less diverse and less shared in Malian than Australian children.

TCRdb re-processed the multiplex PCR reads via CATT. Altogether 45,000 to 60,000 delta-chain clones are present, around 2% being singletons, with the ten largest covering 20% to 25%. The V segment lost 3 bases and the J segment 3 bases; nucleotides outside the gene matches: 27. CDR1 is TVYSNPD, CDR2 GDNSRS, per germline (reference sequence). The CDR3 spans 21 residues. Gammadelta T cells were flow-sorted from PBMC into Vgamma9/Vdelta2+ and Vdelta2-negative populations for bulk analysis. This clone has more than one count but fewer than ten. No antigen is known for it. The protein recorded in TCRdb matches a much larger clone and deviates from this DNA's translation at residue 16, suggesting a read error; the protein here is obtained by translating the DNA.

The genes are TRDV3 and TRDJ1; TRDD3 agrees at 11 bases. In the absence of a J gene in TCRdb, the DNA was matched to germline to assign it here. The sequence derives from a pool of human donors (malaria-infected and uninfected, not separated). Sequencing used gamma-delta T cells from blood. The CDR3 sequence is CAFPRGLPRNWGIVASDKLIF. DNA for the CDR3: TGTGCCTTCCCGCGGGGCCTTCCCCGAAACTGGGGGATAGTAGCGTCCGATAAACTCATCTTT. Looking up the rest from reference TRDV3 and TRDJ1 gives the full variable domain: CDKVTQSSPDQTVASGSEVVLLCTYDTVYSNPDLFWYRIRPDYSFQFVFYGDNSRSEGADFTQGRFSVKHILTQKAFHLVISPVRTEDSATYYCAFPRGLPRNWGIVASDKLIFGKGTRVTVEP.